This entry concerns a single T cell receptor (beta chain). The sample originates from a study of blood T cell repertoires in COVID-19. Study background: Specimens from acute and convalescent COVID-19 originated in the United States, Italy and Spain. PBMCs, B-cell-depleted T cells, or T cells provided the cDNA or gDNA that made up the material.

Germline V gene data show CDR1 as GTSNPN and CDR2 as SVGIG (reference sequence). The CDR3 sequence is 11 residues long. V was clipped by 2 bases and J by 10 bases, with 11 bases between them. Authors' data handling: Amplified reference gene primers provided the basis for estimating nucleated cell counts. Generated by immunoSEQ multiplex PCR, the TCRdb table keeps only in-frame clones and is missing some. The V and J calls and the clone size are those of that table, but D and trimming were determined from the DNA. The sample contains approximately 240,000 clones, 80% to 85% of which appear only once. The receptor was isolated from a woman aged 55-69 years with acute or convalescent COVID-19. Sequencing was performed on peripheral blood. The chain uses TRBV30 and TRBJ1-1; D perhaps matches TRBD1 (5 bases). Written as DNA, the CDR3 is TGTGCCTGGAGTAGGGGACTTGGAGCTTTCTTT. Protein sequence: CAWSRGLGAFF.